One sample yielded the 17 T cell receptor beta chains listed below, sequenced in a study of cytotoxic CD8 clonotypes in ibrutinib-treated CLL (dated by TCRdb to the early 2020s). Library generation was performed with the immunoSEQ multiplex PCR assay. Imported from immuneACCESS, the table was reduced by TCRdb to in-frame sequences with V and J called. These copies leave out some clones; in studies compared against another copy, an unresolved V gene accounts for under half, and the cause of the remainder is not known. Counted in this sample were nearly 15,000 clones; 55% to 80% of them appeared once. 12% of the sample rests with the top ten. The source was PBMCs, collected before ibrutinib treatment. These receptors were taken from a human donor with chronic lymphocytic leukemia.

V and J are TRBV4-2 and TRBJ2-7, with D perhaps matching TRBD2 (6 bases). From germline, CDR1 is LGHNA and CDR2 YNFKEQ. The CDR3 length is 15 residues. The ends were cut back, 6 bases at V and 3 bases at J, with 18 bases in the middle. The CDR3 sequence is CASRATGTGIYEQYF. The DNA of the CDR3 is TGTGCCAGCAGGGCAACCGGGACTGGAATCTACGAGCAGTACTTC.

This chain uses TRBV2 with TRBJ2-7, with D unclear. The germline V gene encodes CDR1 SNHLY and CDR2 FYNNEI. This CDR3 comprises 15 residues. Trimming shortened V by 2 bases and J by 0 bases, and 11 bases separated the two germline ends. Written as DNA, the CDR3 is TGTGCCAGCAGTGAACGCTGGGAACCCTCCTACGAGCAGTACTTC. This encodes CASSERWEPSYEQYF.

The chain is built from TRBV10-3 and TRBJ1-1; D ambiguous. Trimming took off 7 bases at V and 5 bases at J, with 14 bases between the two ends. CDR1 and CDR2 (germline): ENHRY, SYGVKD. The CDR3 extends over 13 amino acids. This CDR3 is CAITRESVTEAFF. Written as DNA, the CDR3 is TGTGCCATCACCCGGGAAAGTGTGACTGAAGCTTTCTTT.

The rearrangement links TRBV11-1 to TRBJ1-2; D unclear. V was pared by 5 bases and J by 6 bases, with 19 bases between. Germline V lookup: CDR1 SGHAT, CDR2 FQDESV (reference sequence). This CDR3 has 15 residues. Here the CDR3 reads CASSPRRLGGHGYTF. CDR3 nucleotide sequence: TGTGCCAGCAGCCCGCGACGCCTGGGAGGGCATGGCTACACCTTC.

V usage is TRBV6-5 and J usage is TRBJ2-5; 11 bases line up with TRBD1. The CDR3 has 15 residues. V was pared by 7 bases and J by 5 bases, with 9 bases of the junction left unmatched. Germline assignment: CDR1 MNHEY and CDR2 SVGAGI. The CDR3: CASTRTGGAGETQYF. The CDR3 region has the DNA TGTGCCAGCACCCGGACAGGGGGCGCGGGGGAGACCCAGTACTTC.

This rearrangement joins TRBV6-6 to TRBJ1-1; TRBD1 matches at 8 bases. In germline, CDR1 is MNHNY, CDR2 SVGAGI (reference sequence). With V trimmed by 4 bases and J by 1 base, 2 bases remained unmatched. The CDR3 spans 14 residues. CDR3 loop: CASSWGQENTEAFF. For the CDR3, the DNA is TGTGCCAGCAGTTGGGGACAGGAGAACACTGAAGCTTTCTTT.

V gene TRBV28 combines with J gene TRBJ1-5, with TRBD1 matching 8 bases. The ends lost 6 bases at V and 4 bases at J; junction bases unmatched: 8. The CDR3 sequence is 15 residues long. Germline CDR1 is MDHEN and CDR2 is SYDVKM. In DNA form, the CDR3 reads TGTGCCAGCAGGGACAGGGACCGATGGAATCAGCCCCAGCATTTT. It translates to CASRDRDRWNQPQHF.

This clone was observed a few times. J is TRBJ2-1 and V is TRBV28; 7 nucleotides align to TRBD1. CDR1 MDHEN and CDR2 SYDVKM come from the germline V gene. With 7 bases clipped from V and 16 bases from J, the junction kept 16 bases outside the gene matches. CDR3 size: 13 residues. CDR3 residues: CASKGAFELLSFF. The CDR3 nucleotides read TGTGCCAGCAAGGGGGCATTCGAGCTATTGAGTTTCTTC.

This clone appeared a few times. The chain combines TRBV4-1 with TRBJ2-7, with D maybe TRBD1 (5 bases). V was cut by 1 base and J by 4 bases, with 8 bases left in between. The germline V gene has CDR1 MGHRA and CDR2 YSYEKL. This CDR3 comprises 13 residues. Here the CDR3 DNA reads TGCGCCAGCAGCCAAGGATGGACATACGAGCAGTACTTC. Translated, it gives CASSQGWTYEQYF.

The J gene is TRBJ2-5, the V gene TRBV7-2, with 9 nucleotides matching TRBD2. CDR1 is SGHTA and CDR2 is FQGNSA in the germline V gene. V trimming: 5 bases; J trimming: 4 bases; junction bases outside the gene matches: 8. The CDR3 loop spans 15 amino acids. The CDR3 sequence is CASSSPLAGAETQYF. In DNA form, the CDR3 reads TGTGCCAGCAGCAGCCCATTAGCGGGAGCAGAGACCCAGTACTTC.

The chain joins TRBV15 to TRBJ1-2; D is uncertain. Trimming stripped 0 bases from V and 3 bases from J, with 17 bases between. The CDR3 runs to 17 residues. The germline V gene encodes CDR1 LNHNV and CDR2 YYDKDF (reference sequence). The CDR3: CATSRDIAVWADYGYTF. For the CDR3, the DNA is TGTGCCACCAGCAGAGATATAGCGGTTTGGGCCGACTATGGCTACACCTTC.

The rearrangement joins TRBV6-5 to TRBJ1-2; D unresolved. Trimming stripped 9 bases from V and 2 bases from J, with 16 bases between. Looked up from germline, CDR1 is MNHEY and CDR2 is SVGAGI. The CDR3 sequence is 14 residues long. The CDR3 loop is CASMTRAGNYGYTF. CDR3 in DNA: TGTGCCAGTATGACCCGGGCCGGGAACTATGGCTACACCTTC.

CDR3 sequence: CASSIIGEGTQYF. CDR3 nucleotides: TGTGCCAGTAGTATCATCGGTGAGGGGACCCAGTACTTC. The J gene is TRBJ2-5, the V gene TRBV19, with D possibly matching TRBD2 (5 bases). The CDR3 is 13 residues long. The germline V gene encodes CDR1 LNHDA and CDR2 SQIVND (reference sequence). Between the trimmed V and J ends, which lost 3 bases and 7 bases, there was a span of 12 bases. The full variable domain, rest sourced from reference TRBV19 and TRBJ2-5, is DGGITQSPKYLFRKEGQNVTLSCEQNLNHDAMYWYRQDPGQGLRLIYYSQIVNDFQKGDIAEGYSVSREKKESFPLTVTSAQKNPTAFYLCASSIIGEGTQYFGPGTRLLVL.

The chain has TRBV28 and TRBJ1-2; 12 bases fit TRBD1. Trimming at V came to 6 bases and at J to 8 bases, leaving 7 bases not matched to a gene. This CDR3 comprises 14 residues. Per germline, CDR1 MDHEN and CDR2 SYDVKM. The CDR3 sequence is CASSSAGQGAGYTF. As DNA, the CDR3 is TGTGCCAGCAGCTCAGCGGGACAGGGGGCGGGCTACACCTTC.

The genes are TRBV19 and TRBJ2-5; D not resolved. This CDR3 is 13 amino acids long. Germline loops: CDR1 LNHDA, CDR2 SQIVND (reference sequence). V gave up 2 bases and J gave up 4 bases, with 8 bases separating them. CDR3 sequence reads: CASSISSPETQYF. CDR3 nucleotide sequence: TGTGCCAGTAGTATATCTTCCCCAGAGACCCAGTACTTC.

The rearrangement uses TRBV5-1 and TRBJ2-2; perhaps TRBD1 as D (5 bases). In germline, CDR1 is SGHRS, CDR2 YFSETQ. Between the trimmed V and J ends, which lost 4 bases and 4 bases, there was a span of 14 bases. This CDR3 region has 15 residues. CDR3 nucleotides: TGCGCCAGCAGCCCAACGACAGCCCTCACCGGGGAGCTGTTTTTT. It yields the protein CASSPTTALTGELFF.

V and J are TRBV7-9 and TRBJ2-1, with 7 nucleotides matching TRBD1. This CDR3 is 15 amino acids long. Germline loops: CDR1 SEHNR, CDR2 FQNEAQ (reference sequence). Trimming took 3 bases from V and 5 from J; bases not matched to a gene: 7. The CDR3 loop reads CASSLYQQGHNEQFF. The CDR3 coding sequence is TGTGCCAGCAGCTTGTACCAACAGGGGCACAATGAGCAGTTCTTC.